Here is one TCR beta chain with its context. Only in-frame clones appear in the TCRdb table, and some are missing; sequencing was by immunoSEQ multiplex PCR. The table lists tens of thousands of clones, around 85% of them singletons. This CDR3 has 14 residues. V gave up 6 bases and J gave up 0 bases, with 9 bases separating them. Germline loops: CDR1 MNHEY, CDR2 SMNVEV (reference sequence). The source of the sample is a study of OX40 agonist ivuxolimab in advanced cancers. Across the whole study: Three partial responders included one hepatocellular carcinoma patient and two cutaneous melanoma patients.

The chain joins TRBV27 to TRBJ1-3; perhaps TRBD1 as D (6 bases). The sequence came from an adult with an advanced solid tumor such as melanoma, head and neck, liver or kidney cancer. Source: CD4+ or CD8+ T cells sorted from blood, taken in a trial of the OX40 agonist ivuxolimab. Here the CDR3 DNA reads TGTGCCAGCAGAGACAGGTTCTCTGGAAACACCATATATTTT. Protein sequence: CASRDRFSGNTIYF.